The clone carrying this T cell receptor beta chain occurred many times. CDR1 is MDHEN, CDR2 SYDVKM, per germline. Trimming left V 6 bases short and J 5 bases short, with 17 bases between. There are 14 residues in the CDR3. These data belong to a study of early T cells in non-severe SARS-CoV-2 infection. Study-wide background: Bulk RNA taken from unsorted whole blood was sequenced, leaving chains unpaired.

Each CDR3 protein gets one entry after TCRdb re-called the 5' RACE reads with MiXCR. The sample has tens of thousands of distinct CDR3 sequences, 7% to 8% seen once; the top ten hold under 9.5%. The gene calls are TRBV28 and TRBJ2-7; D is perhaps TRBD2 (5 bases). This receptor was identified in an adult who was a healthcare worker with PCR-confirmed SARS-CoV-2 infection or an uninfected control (not recorded which). What was sequenced was whole blood. This chain's CDR3 is CASSRLQREDEQYF. In nucleotides, the CDR3 is TGTGCCAGCAGCCGACTTCAACGGGAAGACGAGCAGTACTTC. Complete variable domain (other parts from reference TRBV28 and TRBJ2-7): DVKVTQSSRYLVKRTGEKVFLECVQDMDHENMFWYRQDPGLGLRLIYFSYDVKMKEKGDIPEGYSVSREKKERFSLILESASTNQTSMYLCASSRLQREDEQYFGPGTRLTVT.